Below are 7 T cell receptor beta chains sequenced from a single sample in a study of cytomegalovirus exposure and HLA in healthy donors. PCR primers comprised 60 Vbeta and 13 Jbeta primers. Measured with immunoSEQ multiplex PCR; TCRdb has only the in-frame clones, and not every one. The data contain about 130,000 clones, around 68% of them singletons. Sequenced material: PBMCs. These receptors all come from a man between 35 and 55 years old in good health and CMV-seropositive.

This chain links TRBV7-2 with TRBJ2-7; D perhaps matches TRBD2 (5 bases). Trimming removed 1 base at V and 1 base at J, with 11 bases between. This CDR3 region has 15 residues. CDR1 and CDR2 (germline): SGHTA, FQGNSA. In nucleotides, the CDR3 is TGTGCCAGCAGCTTAGTGGCGTCGGGGTCCTACGAGCAGTACTTC. Its translation is CASSLVASGSYEQYF.

J is TRBJ2-6 and V is TRBV6-5; D is ambiguous. The V gene's germline CDR1 is MNHEY and CDR2 SVGAGI. The V gene lost 2 bases and the J gene lost 0 bases, with 8 bases spanning the gap. The CDR3 runs to 16 residues. The CDR3 loop reads CASSYRSPSGANVLTF. CDR3 nucleotide sequence: TGTGCCAGCAGTTACCGTAGCCCCTCTGGGGCCAACGTCCTGACTTTC.

The V gene is TRBV6-5, the J gene TRBJ1-5; 8 bases map to TRBD1. Trimming removed 9 bases from V and 1 base from J; junction bases left unmatched: 5. Per the germline V gene, CDR1 is MNHEY and CDR2 is SVGAGI. The CDR3 length is 14 residues. CDR3 region: CARPHRGSNQPQHF. The CDR3, as DNA: TGTGCCAGACCTCACAGGGGGAGCAATCAGCCCCAGCATTTT.

V is TRBV7-6 and J is TRBJ2-1; 7 bases match TRBD2. CDR1 and CDR2 (germline): SGHVS, FNYEAQ. The CDR3 is 15 amino acids. After removal of 0 bases from V and 6 bases from J, the junction contained 5 bases not matched to a gene. The CDR3 region is CASSLAGGTPNEQFF. The CDR3 DNA reads as TGTGCCAGCAGCTTAGCGGGAGGGACGCCCAATGAGCAGTTCTTC. The variable domain in full, with the rest retrieved from reference TRBV7-6 and TRBJ2-1, is GAGVSQSPRYKVTKRGQDVALRCDPISGHVSLYWYRQALGQGPEFLTYFNYEAQQDKSGLPNDRFSAERPEGSISTLTIQRTEQRDSAMYRCASSLAGGTPNEQFFGPGTRLTVL.

CDR3: CASSWGGEPGELFF. For the CDR3, the DNA is TGTGCCAGCTCGTGGGGGGGGGAGCCCGGGGAGCTGTTTTTT. The V call is TRBV2, the J call TRBJ2-2; 7 bases line up with TRBD2. The V gene end was trimmed by 8 bases and the J gene end by 6 bases; junction bases not matched to a gene: 9. CDR1 SNHLY and CDR2 FYNNEI come from the germline V gene. The CDR3 consists of 14 residues. The variable domain in full, with the rest retrieved from reference TRBV2 and TRBJ2-2, is EPEVTQTPSHQVTQMGQEVILRCVPISNHLYFYWYRQILGQKVEFLVSFYNNEISEKSEIFDDQFSVERPDGSNFTLKIRSTKLEDSAMYFCASSWGGEPGELFFGEGSRLTVL.

V is TRBV7-9 and J is TRBJ1-2, with a possible D match to TRBD1 (5 bases). Looked up from germline, CDR1 is SEHNR and CDR2 is FQNEAQ (reference sequence). The ends were cut back, 5 bases at V and 0 bases at J, with 13 bases in the middle. The CDR3 covers 15 residues. Here the CDR3 reads CASSPPRAANYGYTF. Here the CDR3 DNA reads TGTGCCAGCAGCCCCCCCAGGGCCGCTAACTATGGCTACACCTTC.

V is TRBV9 and J is TRBJ1-3; 8 bases match TRBD1. This CDR3 has 15 residues. CDR1 is SGDLS and CDR2 is YYNGEE in the germline V gene. J gave up 3 bases and V 4 bases, and 6 bases lay outside the gene matches. The CDR3 DNA follows: TGTGCCAGCAGCCCCCGGACAGGGTTTGGAAACACCATATATTTT. Amino acids: CASSPRTGFGNTIYF.